This is a list of T cell receptor beta chains from one sample in a study of T cell responses to AZD1222 COVID-19 vaccine. Generated by immunoSEQ multiplex PCR, the TCRdb table keeps only in-frame clones and is missing some. The sample holds about 150,000 clones, about 92% seen once. The sequenced sample was peripheral blood, obtained 28 days after the second AZD1222 dose. The receptors stem from an adult who received the AZD1222 COVID-19 vaccine. The CDR3 runs from the conserved cysteine through the conserved F or W. A D gene is named only where the DNA matches it firmly. Some rows mark clone size as missing; the rest say once, few, many or name a class of expanded clone.

J gene	V gene	D gene	CDR3 length	clone size	CDR3 protein	CDR3 DNA
TRBJ2-2	TRBV7-6	-	14	-	CASSSNGNTGELFF	TGTGCCAGCAGCTCGAATGGGAACACCGGGGAGCTGTTTTTT
TRBJ1-2	TRBV5-6	-	14	-	CASSLQGRDYGYTF	TGTGCCAGCAGCTTGCAAGGGAGGGACTATGGCTACACCTTC
TRBJ1-2	TRBV3-1/TRBV3-2	-	13	-	CASSQDSGRGYTF	TGTGCCAGCAGCCAAGATTCGGGCCGGGGCTACACCTTC
TRBJ2-7	TRBV15	TRBD1	14	-	CATRFTGGSYEQYF	TGTGCCACCAGGTTCACAGGGGGTTCCTACGAGCAGTACTTC
TRBJ1-6	TRBV20-1	TRBD1	15	-	CSASRDRGRNSPLHF	TGCAGTGCCAGTCGGGACAGGGGCAGGAATTCACCCCTCCACTTT
TRBJ2-7	TRBV7-2	-	14	-	CASSLAHGVDEQYF	TGTGCCAGCAGCTTAGCGCATGGGGTCGACGAGCAGTACTTC
TRBJ1-2	TRBV6-6	-	15	-	CASRRWTRESYGYTF	TGTGCCAGCAGAAGATGGACAAGAGAGTCCTATGGCTACACCTTC
TRBJ2-1	TRBV3-1/TRBV3-2	TRBD2	13	-	CASSQASSGSYFF	TGTGCCAGCAGCCAGGCGTCTAGCGGGAGTTATTTCTTC
TRBJ2-7	TRBV27	-	17	-	CASSKWRTENYYYEQYF	TGTGCCAGCAGCAAGTGGAGGACAGAGAACTACTACTACGAGCAGTACTTC
TRBJ1-2	TRBV7-9	TRBD1	14	-	CASSQTGDYYGYTF	TGTGCCAGCAGCCAGACAGGGGACTACTATGGCTACACCTTC
TRBJ1-4	TRBV18	-	15	-	CASSFNGPTNEKLFF	TGTGCCAGCTCTTTTAACGGGCCGACTAATGAAAAACTGTTTTTT
TRBJ2-7	TRBV5-1	TRBD2	17	-	CASSLAATSDARHEQYF	TGCGCCAGCAGCTTGGCCGCGACTAGCGACGCTAGGCACGAGCAGTACTTC
TRBJ1-1	TRBV5-4	-	15	once	CASSVSQLPNTEAFF	TGTGCCAGCAGCGTCAGCCAGCTTCCAAACACTGAAGCTTTCTTT
TRBJ2-1	TRBV19	-	13	-	CASSIGLNNEQFF	TGTGCCAGTAGTATAGGCCTTAACAATGAGCAGTTCTTC
TRBJ1-1	TRBV10-3	-	12	once	CAIGGGNTEAFF	TGTGCCATAGGTGGGGGGAACACTGAAGCTTTCTTT
TRBJ2-3	TRBV10-3	TRBD2	16	-	CAISESRSGSPDTQYF	TGTGCCATCAGTGAGTCGCGTAGCGGGAGTCCGGATACGCAGTATTTT
TRBJ1-5	TRBV25-1	TRBD1	17	few	CASSESFGGGGNQPQHF	TGTGCCAGCAGTGAATCGTTCGGAGGGGGCGGCAATCAGCCCCAGCATTTT
TRBJ1-2	TRBV7-2	TRBD1	15	once	CASSSARGDSYGYTF	TGTGCCAGCAGCTCCGCGAGGGGGGACAGCTATGGCTACACCTTC
TRBJ1-1	TRBV2	-	13	few	CASSELRIEQAFF	TGTGCCAGCAGTGAGCTCCGAATAGAGCAAGCTTTCTTT
TRBJ1-5	TRBV4-2	-	17	-	CASSHQGAGRENQPQHF	TGTGCCAGCAGCCACCAAGGGGCAGGGCGAGAAAATCAGCCCCAGCATTTT
TRBJ1-5	TRBV19	-	12	-	CASSLVLQPQHF	TGTGCCAGTTCTCTCGTGCTTCAGCCCCAGCATTTT
TRBJ2-7	TRBV5-4	-	16	-	CASSLFSAGTRYEQYF	TGTGCCAGCAGCTTGTTTTCGGCAGGGACACGCTACGAGCAGTACTTC
TRBJ1-4	TRBV29-1	TRBD1	17	-	CSVEDWVRGTGRGKLFF	TGCAGCGTTGAAGATTGGGTCCGCGGGACAGGGCGGGGAAAACTGTTTTTT
TRBJ1-5	TRBV19	-	16	-	CASSPGPPRTNQPQHF	TGTGCCAGTAGTCCGGGGCCTCCACGGACCAATCAGCCCCAGCATTTT
TRBJ2-1	TRBV14	-	16	-	CASSQDIGLAYNEQFF	TGTGCCAGCAGCCAAGATATCGGACTCGCATACAATGAGCAGTTCTTC
TRBJ1-4	TRBV7-2	TRBD1	15	-	CASSSQGASNKKLFF	TGTGCCAGCAGTTCACAGGGGGCATCTAATAAAAAACTGTTTTTT
TRBJ1-2	TRBV5-1	-	15	-	CASSGNRIPRDGYTF	TGCGCCAGCAGCGGCAATCGCATCCCAAGGGATGGCTACACCTTC
TRBJ2-1	TRBV7-2	-	15	-	CASSLSPARSGEQFF	TGTGCCAGCAGCTTATCTCCAGCGAGAAGTGGTGAGCAGTTCTTC
TRBJ2-3	TRBV2	-	12	-	CASSERFATQYF	TGTGCCAGCAGTGAGCGGTTTGCTACGCAGTATTTT
TRBJ2-1	TRBV3-1/TRBV3-2	-	17	-	CASSQDGSAISYNEQFF	TGTGCCAGCAGCCAAGACGGGTCCGCGATCTCCTACAATGAGCAGTTCTTC
TRBJ1-2	TRBV6-5	TRBD1	13	-	CASTRTGENGYTF	TGTGCCAGCACTAGGACAGGGGAAAATGGCTACACCTTC